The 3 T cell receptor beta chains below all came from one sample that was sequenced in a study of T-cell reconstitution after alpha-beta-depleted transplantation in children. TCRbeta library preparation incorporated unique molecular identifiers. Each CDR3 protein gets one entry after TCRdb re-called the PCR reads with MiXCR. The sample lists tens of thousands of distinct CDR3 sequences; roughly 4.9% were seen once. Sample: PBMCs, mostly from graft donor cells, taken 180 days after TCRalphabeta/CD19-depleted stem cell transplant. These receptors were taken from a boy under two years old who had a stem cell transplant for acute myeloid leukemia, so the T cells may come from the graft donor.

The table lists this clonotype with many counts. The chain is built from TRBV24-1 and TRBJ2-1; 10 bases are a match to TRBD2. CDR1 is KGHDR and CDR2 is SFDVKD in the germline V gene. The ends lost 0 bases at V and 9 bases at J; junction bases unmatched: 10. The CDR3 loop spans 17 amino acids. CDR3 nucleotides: TGTGCCACCAGTGATTTGACCCGCAGCGGGGGGGCAGGTGAGCAGTTCTTC. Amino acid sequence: CATSDLTRSGGAGEQFF.

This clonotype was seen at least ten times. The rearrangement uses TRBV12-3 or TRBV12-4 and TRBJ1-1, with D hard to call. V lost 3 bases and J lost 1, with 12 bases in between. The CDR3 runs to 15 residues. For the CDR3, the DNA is TGTGCCAGCAGTTTCCCTGCTGGGAGGAACACTGAAGCTTTCTTT. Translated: CASSFPAGRNTEAFF.

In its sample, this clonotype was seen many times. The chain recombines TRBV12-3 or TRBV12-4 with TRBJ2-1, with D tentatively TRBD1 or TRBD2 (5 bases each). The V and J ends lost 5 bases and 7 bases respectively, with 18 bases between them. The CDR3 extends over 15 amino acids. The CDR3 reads CASSPSGASRNEQFF. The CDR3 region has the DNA TGTGCCAGCAGTCCGTCCGGGGCCTCTAGGAATGAGCAGTTCTTC.